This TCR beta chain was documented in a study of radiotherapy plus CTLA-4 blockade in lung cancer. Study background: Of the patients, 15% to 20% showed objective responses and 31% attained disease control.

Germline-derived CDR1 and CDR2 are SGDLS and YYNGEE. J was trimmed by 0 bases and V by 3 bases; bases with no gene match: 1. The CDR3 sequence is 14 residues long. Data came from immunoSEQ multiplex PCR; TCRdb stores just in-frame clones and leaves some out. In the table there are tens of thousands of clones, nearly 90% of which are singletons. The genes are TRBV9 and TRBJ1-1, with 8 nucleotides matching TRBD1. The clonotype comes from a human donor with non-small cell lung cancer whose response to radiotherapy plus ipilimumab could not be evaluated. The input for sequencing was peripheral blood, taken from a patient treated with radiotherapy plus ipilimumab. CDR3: CASSEGQVNTEAFF. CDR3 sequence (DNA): TGTGCCAGCAGCGAGGGACAGGTGAACACTGAAGCTTTCTTT.